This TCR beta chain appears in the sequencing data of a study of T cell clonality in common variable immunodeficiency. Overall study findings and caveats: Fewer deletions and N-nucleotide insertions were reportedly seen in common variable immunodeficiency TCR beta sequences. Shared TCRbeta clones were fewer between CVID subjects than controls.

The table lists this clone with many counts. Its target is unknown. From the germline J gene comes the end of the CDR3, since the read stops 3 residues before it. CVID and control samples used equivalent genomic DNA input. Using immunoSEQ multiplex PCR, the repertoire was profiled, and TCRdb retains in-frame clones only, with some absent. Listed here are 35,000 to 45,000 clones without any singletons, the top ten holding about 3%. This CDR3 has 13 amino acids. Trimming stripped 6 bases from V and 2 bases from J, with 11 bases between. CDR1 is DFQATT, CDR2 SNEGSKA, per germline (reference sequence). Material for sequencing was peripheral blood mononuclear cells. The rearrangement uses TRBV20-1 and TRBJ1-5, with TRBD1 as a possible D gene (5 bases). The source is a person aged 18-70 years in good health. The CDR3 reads CSAGGVGNQPQHF. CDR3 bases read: TGCAGTGCGGGGGGGGTAGGCAATCAGCCC.